This T cell receptor (beta chain) appears in the sequencing data of a study of OX40 agonist ivuxolimab in advanced cancers. In terms of the full investigation: Ivuxolimab was an agonistic, fully human IgG2 monoclonal antibody directed against OX40 (CD134), a costimulatory receptor. Intravenous ivuxolimab was administered to patients every 2 weeks at six dose levels: 0.01, 0.1, 0.3, 1.5, 3 and 10 mg/kg. Of the roughly 51 patients in dose escalation, about 20 had hepatocellular carcinoma, around 15 had melanoma, 9 had renal cell carcinoma and 9 had head and neck cancer. The dose-escalation cohort was about 86% male with a mean age of roughly 60 years, ranging from roughly 23 to 85. Patients were allowed to have had prior anti-PD-1, anti-PD-L1 or anti-CTLA-4 therapy, and roughly 40% of the dose-escalation patients had been treated with checkpoint inhibitors. Partial responses occurred in three dose-escalation patients, of whom one had hepatocellular carcinoma and two had cutaneous melanoma. The point of sequencing TCRbeta in the periphery was to test whether ivuxolimab changed TCR sequence diversity and drove clonal T-cell expansion. The monotherapy dose-escalation portion (N ≈ 56 patients) of the phase I ivuxolimab trial is reported in the paper. Beyond this particular receptor, the publication reports: Low levels of normalized T-cell clonal expansion were also seen in some patients who did not respond. Antigen specificity was not determined for the clonally expanded peripheral T cells. At doses from 0.1 to 3.0 mg/kg, clonal expansion was seen in both CD4+ and CD8+ blood T cells between baseline and week 6. After ivuxolimab, more expanded clones were found on average in CD8+ T cells than in CD4+ T cells. In partial responders in the 0.1-3.0 mg/kg groups, normalized peripheral clonal expansion was found to be among the lowest, especially among CD8+ T cells.

V loses 8 bases of germline sequence and J loses 3 bases, and the interval between the two ends is 18 bases. The CDR3 has 15 amino acids, counting the end cysteine and phenylalanine. Kept here is only the CDR3 DNA, which spans 45 bases and is read in frame from base 1. CDR1 SGHNT and CDR2 YENEEA were looked up in the germline V gene. Patients with a history of autoimmune disease or receiving systemic immunosuppression were excluded from the trial. Peripheral blood for TCR sequencing was collected from all dose cohorts at baseline, on cycle 4 day 1, and on cycle 7 day 1. The samples were taken from a phase I, first-in-human, multicenter, open-label dose-escalation trial of ivuxolimab. The trial enrolled adults with locally advanced or metastatic head and neck squamous cell, hepatocellular, melanoma or renal cell carcinoma. CD4+ and CD8+ T cells were sorted separately from peripheral blood before TCR sequencing.

About this clone itself: What antigen it recognizes has not been identified. No base-level quality is on record; no much larger clone is a single base apart.

Genomic DNA was extracted from sorted cells for sequencing of the TCRbeta CDR3 region. TCRbeta CDR3 regions were sequenced using the immunoSEQ Assay. TCRdb holds this immuneACCESS table with in-frame rearrangements only. Some clones are missing; in checked studies, unresolved V genes explain under half, and the rest has no known cause. In all, the sample holds 60,000 or so clones, and roughly 85% of those were seen once. The ten biggest clones cover about 1% of the sample. Rearrangement joined TRBV11-3 to TRBJ2-3; D gene: possibly TRBD2, on 6 matching bases. The sample in question was CD4+ or CD8+ T cells sorted from blood, obtained in a trial of the OX40 agonist ivuxolimab. The receptor was isolated from an adult with an advanced solid tumor such as melanoma, head and neck, liver or kidney cancer. The DNA sequence reads TGTGCCAGCTCCTCGGAGAACGGGAGTACAGATACGCAGTATTTT. Translated, this gives CASSSENGSTDTQYF.